The clone carrying this T cell receptor (beta chain) was found many times. V lost 4 bases, J lost 5 bases, and 20 bases lay in between. Germline V gives CDR1 SGHTA, CDR2 FQGNSA. This CDR3 contains 16 residues. The data were taken from a study of regulatory T cells in long-lasting Graves disease. With iRepertoire HTBI primers and Arm-PCR of CDR3 regions, TCR beta libraries were built. Each CDR3 protein gets one entry after TCRdb re-called the multiplex PCR reads with MiXCR. The sample carries roughly 500,000 distinct CDR3 sequences, approximately 13% recorded once. This sample's time point: newly diagnosed GD, antithyroid drugs for less than 3 months. Scientists built the TCR library using RNA that was extracted from PBMCs. These data were also reused for a study on T cells in Graves' hyperthyroidism and ophthalmopathy.

The source was peripheral blood mononuclear cells (PBMCs), collected at new diagnosis, from a patient treated with antithyroid drugs. V is TRBV7-2 and J is TRBJ2-5; possibly TRBD2 for D (6 bases). The clonotype was recovered from a man in his thirties or forties with Graves disease. CDR3 DNA: TGTGCCAGCAGCTCTCAGGAGGGACCAGGCATCGAGACCCAGTACTTC. Its protein is CASSSQEGPGIETQYF.